Given below is one TCR beta chain in context. Antigen specificity is unknown. CDR1 is MNHEY and CDR2 is SVGAGI in the germline V gene. V shed 4 bases and J shed 2 bases, with 13 bases lying between them. The CDR3 length is 15 residues. Under the authors' procedure: Per-sample TCR counts ranged from 23,224 to 690,600, median roughly 96,000. TCRdb ran MiXCR on the RACE reads and lists one entry per CDR3 protein. These V and J calls rely on TCRdb rather than the paper's analysis. The table lists tens of thousands of distinct CDR3 sequences, 9.6% of them singletons, with around 3.6% in the top ten. The sample comes from a study of human T cells and chemical hapten exposure. At the level of the study: Readings were taken at 6 days from patch tests that had applied 0.01% DPC to the upper back.

Time point of the sample: pre-sensitization, week 0. Treatment indicated: therapeutic diphenylcyclopropenone sensitization with weekly scalp DPC. Study-wide points: There was no change with DPC sensitization in TCRs above 1 in 1000 frequency.

The sample in question was whole blood, obtained in connection with sensitization to the hapten diphenylcyclopropenone (DPC). The clonotype was recovered from a woman in her thirties or forties with alopecia areata. Some clones in this sample may be carry-over from other donors' samples. The chain is built from TRBV6-5 and TRBJ2-3, with D tentatively TRBD2 (6 bases). The CDR3 DNA sequence: TGTGCCAGCAGTTTTCGGGGGAGCCCCACAGATACGCAGTATTTT. This encodes CASSFRGSPTDTQYF.